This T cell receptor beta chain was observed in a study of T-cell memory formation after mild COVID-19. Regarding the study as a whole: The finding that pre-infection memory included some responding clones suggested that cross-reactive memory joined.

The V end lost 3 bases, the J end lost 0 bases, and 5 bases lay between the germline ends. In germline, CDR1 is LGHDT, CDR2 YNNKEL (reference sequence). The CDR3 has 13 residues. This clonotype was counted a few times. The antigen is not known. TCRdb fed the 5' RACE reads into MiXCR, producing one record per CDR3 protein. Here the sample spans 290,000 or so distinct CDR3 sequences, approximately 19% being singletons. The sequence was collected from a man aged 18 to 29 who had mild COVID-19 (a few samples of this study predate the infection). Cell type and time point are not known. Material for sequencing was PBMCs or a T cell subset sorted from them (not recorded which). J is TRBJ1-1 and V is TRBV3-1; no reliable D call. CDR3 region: CASSQLLNTEAFF. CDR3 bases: TGTGCCAGCAGCCAGCTCTTGAACACTGAAGCTTTCTTT.